This T cell receptor beta chain was found in a study of blood T cell repertoires in COVID-19 (dated by TCRdb to between 2020 and 2021). About the study as a whole: The collaborator samples originated in the United States, Italy and Spain and spanned the acute and convalescent phases of COVID-19. The prospective study material was composed of cDNA or gDNA derived from T cells, B-cell-depleted T cells, or PBMCs. The dataset comprised deeply sampled blood TCRbeta repertoires from subjects exposed to, actively infected with, or recovered from COVID-19. The repertoires were released in a freely available public database meant as a resource for research on the immune response to SARS-CoV-2. Samples were obtained from the ongoing ImmuneRACE study (first 160 participants) and from 1,254 subjects provided by 6 global collaborators. A de-identified subject ID, COVID-19 status, age in years and sex were almost always included in the sample metadata. Where HLA class I and class II types were available, the types were taken from metadata supplied by the sample provider, not from assay-based typing. What the authors observed across the whole study: How much clinical and demographic metadata was included differed by source and by participant, and the metadata was provided uncurated.

The germline V gene gives CDR1 as SGDLS and CDR2 as YYNGEE. For this chain, trimming is 4 bases at the V end and 1 base at the J end, and the number of junction bases without a gene match is 13. Inclusive of the bounding cysteine and phenylalanine, the CDR3 is 17 residues long. CDR3 DNA is the only sequence kept; it has 51 bases, read in frame from the first base. Comments on this clone: No cognate antigen has been identified for it. Base quality data are lacking; no much larger clone is found one base away.

TCRbeta CDR3 regions were amplified from genomic DNA by means of the immunoSEQ Assay, a bias-controlled multiplex PCR. The published analysis was carried out like this. Nucleated cell counts per sample were estimated from amplification of reference gene primers within the assay. To quantify the absolute abundance of each unique TCRbeta CDR3 rearrangement, sequence reads were collapsed and filtered. For each sample, productive Simpson clonality was calculated as the square root of Simpson's diversity index over productive rearrangements. The table comes from immuneACCESS by way of TCRdb, which keeps in-frame sequences with V and J called. Part of the clones is missing from these tables; in studies checked, under half for an unresolved V gene and the rest for unknown reasons. V and J calls and clone size are copied from that table; D and trimming were computed from the DNA. The sample records approximately 140,000 clones, almost 90% of which are singletons. The ten largest clones capture more than 1.5% of the sample.

Each collaborating institution followed its own protocols to collect whole blood in K2EDTA tubes. For TCRbeta analysis, collaborators shipped samples in one of three forms: frozen whole blood, isolated PBMCs, or DNA extracted from either of those sample types. The origin of this receptor is a woman aged 60-70 years with acute or convalescent COVID-19. The chain is made from TRBV9 and TRBJ2-7; the junction holds 8 bases that match TRBD2. Source material: peripheral blood. The CDR3 region has the sequence CASSSQSGGWGSYEQYF. The DNA sequence is TGTGCCAGCAGCTCCCAGAGCGGGGGTTGGGGGTCCTACGAGCAGTACTTC.